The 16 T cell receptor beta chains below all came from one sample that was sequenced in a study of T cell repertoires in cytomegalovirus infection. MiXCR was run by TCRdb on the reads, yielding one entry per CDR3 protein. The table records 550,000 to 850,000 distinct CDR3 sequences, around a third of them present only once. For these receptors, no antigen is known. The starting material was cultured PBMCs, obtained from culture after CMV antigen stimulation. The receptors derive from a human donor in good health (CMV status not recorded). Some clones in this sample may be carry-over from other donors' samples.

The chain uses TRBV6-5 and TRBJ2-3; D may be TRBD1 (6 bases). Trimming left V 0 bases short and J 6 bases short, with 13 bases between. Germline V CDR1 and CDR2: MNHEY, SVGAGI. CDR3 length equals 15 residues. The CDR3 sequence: CASSYSSVTGDTQYF. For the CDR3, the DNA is TGTGCCAGCAGTTACTCTTCGGTTACAGGGGATACGCAGTATTTT.

The DNA for the CDR3 is TGTGCCAGCAGCTTGTCCGGCAGGTCGTCGGAGACCCAGTACTTC. Translating it yields CASSLSGRSSETQYF. The gene calls are TRBV5-4 and TRBJ2-5; no reliable D call. Germline V gene sequence: CDR1 SGHNT, CDR2 YYREEE (reference sequence). The CDR3 is 15 residues long. Trimming took off 1 base at V and 5 bases at J, with 15 bases between the two ends.

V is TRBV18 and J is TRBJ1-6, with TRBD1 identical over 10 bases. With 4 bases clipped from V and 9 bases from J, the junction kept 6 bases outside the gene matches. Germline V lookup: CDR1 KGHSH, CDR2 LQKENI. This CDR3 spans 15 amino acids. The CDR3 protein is CASSLHGTGVSPLHF. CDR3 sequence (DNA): TGTGCCAGCTCACTGCATGGGACAGGGGTTTCACCCCTCCACTTT. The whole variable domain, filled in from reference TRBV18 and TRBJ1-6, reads NAGVMQNPRHLVRRRGQEARLRCSPMKGHSHVYWYRQLPEEGLKFMVYLQKENIIDESGMPKERFSAEFPKEGPSILRIQQVVRGDSAAYFCASSLHGTGVSPLHFGNGTRLTVT.

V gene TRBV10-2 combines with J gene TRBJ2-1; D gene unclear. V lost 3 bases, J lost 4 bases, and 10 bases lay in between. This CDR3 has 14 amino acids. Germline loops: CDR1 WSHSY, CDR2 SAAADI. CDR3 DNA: TGCGCCAGCAGTGAACCCAGGTCTTACAATGAGCAGTTCTTC. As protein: CASSEPRSYNEQFF.

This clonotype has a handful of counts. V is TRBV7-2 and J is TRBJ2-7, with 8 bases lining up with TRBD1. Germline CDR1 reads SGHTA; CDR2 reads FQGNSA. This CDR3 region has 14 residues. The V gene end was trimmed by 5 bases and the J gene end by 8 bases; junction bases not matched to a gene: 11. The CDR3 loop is CASSTGQGRRKQYF. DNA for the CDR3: TGTGCCAGCAGCACAGGACAGGGTCGGAGGAAGCAGTACTTC.

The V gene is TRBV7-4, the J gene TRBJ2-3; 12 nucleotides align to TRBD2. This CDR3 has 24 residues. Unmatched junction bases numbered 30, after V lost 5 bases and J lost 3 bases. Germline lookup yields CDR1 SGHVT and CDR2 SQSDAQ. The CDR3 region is CASSLGVGLPFTSGGLYGTDTQYF. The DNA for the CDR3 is TGTGCCAGCAGCCTGGGGGTGGGACTCCCGTTCACTAGCGGGGGGCTCTATGGAACAGATACGCAGTATTTT.

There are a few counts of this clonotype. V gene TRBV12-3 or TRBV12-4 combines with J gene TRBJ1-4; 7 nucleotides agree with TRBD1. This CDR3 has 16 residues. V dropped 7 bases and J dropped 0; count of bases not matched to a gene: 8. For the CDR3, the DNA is TGTGCCAGCAAGGCCGAGGGGGCAGCAACTAATGAAAAACTGTTTTTT. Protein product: CASKAEGAATNEKLFF.

The CDR3 loop reads CASNLTLERGSSYNEQFF. CDR3 in DNA: TGTGCCAGCAACCTAACCCTTGAGCGGGGGAGCTCCTACAATGAGCAGTTCTTC. The rearrangement uses TRBV28 and TRBJ2-1; 8 positions agree with TRBD2. The trim removed 7 bases at V and 0 bases at J, leaving 14 bases unmatched. The CDR3 totals 18 residues. From germline, CDR1 is MDHEN and CDR2 SYDVKM.

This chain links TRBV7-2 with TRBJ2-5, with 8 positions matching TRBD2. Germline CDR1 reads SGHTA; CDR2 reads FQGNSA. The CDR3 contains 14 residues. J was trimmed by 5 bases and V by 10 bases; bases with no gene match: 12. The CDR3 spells CATTPRGGGETQYF. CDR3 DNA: TGTGCCACCACCCCCCGGGGGGGGGGCGAGACCCAGTACTTC.

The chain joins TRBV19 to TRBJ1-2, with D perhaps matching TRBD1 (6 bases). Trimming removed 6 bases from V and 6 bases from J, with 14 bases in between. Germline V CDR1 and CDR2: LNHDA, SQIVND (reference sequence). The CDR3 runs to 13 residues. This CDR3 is CASRETGYHGYTF. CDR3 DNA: TGTGCCAGTAGGGAGACAGGATACCATGGCTACACCTTC. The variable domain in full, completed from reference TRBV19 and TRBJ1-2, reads DGGITQSPKYLFRKEGQNVTLSCEQNLNHDAMYWYRQDPGQGLRLIYYSQIVNDFQKGDIAEGYSVSREKKESFPLTVTSAQKNPTAFYLCASRETGYHGYTFGSGTRLTVV.

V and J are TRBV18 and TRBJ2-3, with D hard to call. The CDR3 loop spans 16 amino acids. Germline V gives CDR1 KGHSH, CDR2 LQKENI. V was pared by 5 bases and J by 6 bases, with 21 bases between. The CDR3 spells CASSKPGRSGLDTQYF. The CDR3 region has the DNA TGTGCCAGCTCAAAGCCAGGCCGCTCCGGGTTGGATACGCAGTATTTT.

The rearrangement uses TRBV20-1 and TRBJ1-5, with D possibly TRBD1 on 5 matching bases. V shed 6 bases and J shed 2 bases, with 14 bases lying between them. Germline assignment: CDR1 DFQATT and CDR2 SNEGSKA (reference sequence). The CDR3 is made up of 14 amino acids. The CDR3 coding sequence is TGCAGTGCCCCGGCTCTAGGGGGCAATCAGCCCCAGCATTTT. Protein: CSAPALGGNQPQHF.

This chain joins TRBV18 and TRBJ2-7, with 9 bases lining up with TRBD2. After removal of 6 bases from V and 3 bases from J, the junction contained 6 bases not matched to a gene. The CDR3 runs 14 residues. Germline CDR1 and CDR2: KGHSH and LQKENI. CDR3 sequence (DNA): TGTGCCAGCTCTCGGACTAGCGAGGACTACGAGCAGTACTTC. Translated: CASSRTSEDYEQYF.

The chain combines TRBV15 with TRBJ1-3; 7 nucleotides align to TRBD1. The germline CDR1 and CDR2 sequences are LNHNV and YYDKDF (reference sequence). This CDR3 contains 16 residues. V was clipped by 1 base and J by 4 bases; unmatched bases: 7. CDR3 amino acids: CATSRALTGPGNTIYF. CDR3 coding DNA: TGTGCCACCAGCAGAGCCTTGACAGGGCCCGGAAACACCATATATTTT.

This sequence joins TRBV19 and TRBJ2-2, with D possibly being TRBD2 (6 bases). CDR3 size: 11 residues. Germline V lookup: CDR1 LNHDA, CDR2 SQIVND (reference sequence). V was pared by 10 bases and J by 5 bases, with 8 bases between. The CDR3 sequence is CATAGTGELFF. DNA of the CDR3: TGTGCCACTGCGGGGACCGGGGAGCTGTTTTTT.

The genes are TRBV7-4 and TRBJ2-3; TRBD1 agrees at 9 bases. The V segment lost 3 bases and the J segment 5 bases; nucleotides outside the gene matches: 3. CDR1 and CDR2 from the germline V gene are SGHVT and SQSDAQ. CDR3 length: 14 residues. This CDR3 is CASSFMTGGDTQYF. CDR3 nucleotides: TGTGCCAGCAGCTTCATGACAGGGGGAGATACGCAGTATTTT.